These T cell receptor beta chains were read from a single sample in a study of regulatory T cells in long-lasting Graves disease. TCRdb redid the calling of the multiplex PCR reads with MiXCR, one entry per CDR3 protein. The table includes roughly 400,000 distinct CDR3 sequences, 15% to 20% detected once. These data were also reused for a study on T cells in Graves' hyperthyroidism and ophthalmopathy.

Here the sequenced sample was peripheral blood mononuclear cells (PBMCs), taken at new diagnosis, from a patient treated with antithyroid drugs. The receptors here all came from a woman aged 18-29 years with Graves disease. Each CDR3 is given with its conserved first and last residue. Each record gives: V gene, D gene, clone size, J gene, CDR3 DNA, CDR3 protein. D genes are given only for firm matches. Some rows have no size entry. The others give once, few or many, or a class for an expanded clone.

V: TRBV28
D: .
size: few
J: TRBJ2-1
DNA: TGTGCCAGCAGTAACCCTTGGACAGCCGAGCAGTTCTTC
CDR3: CASSNPWTAEQFF

V: TRBV7-8
D: TRBD1
size: many
J: TRBJ1-6
DNA: TGTGCCAGCAGCTTAGCTCTAGACAGGGTGGATTCACCCCTCCACTTT
CDR3: CASSLALDRVDSPLHF

V: TRBV13
D: TRBD2
size: .
J: TRBJ2-1
DNA: TGTGCCAGCAGCCTAGCGGGAGACCCCTACAATGAGCAGTTCTTC
CDR3: CASSLAGDPYNEQFF

V: TRBV28
D: TRBD2
size: many
J: TRBJ2-5
DNA: TGTGCCAGCAGTTTTTGGGAGGGGCGAGAGACCCAGTACTTC
CDR3: CASSFWEGRETQYF

V: TRBV20-1
D: .
size: few
J: TRBJ2-7
DNA: TGCAGTGCTAGAGCCATCCAGTCCACAACCCTATACGAGCAGTACTTC
CDR3: CSARAIQSTTLYEQYF

V: TRBV20-1
D: .
size: .
J: TRBJ1-6
DNA: TGCAGTGCTAGAGATCTATCGCCGAAGGATAATTCACCCCTCCACTTT
CDR3: CSARDLSPKDNSPLHF

V: TRBV24-1
D: TRBD2
size: few
J: TRBJ2-7
DNA: TGTGCCACCAGTGATCCGGGACTAGCGGGCTACGAGCAGTACTTC
CDR3: CATSDPGLAGYEQYF

V: TRBV30
D: .
size: many
J: TRBJ2-2
DNA: TGTGCCTGGAGTCTCGAGAACACCGGGGAGCTGTTTTTT
CDR3: CAWSLENTGELFF

V: TRBV24-1
D: .
size: .
J: TRBJ2-1
DNA: TGTGCCACCAGTGGCTCGGGCTTCACCCGGTCCTACAATGAGCAGTTCTTC
CDR3: CATSGSGFTRSYNEQFF

V: TRBV7-2
D: TRBD2
size: many
J: TRBJ2-1
DNA: TGTGCCAGCAGCGTAACTAGCGGGAGCTACAATGAGCAGTTCTTC
CDR3: CASSVTSGSYNEQFF

V: TRBV7-2
D: TRBD2
size: many
J: TRBJ2-3
DNA: TGTGCCAGCAGCTATACAGCGGGAGCCTTCACAGATACGCAGTATTTT
CDR3: CASSYTAGAFTDTQYF

V: TRBV11-2
D: TRBD2
size: many
J: TRBJ2-2
DNA: TGTGCCAGCAGCCCCGGACTAGCGGGAGGAATAGTTAGCGGGGAGCTGTTTTTT
CDR3: CASSPGLAGGIVSGELFF

V: TRBV29-1
D: .
size: .
J: TRBJ1-2
DNA: TGCAGCGTTGAAGGGCGCCAGGGAAAGTATGGCTACACCTTC
CDR3: CSVEGRQGKYGYTF

V: TRBV20-1
D: TRBD1
size: .
J: TRBJ1-2
DNA: TGCAGTGCATCCGGACAGGGGCCTTCTAACTATGGCTACACCTTC
CDR3: CSASGQGPSNYGYTF

V: TRBV2
D: .
size: many
J: TRBJ1-4
DNA: TGTGCCAGCAGCCACAGGGAGACTAATGAAAAACTGTTTTTT
CDR3: CASSHRETNEKLFF

V: TRBV3-1
D: .
size: many
J: TRBJ2-2
DNA: TGTGCCAGCAGCCAAGATTTAGGTGGGACGAACACCGGGGAGCTGTTTTTT
CDR3: CASSQDLGGTNTGELFF

V: TRBV9
D: .
size: many
J: TRBJ1-2
DNA: TGTGCCAGCAGCGTAGAAGGCGGCTATGGCTACACCTTC
CDR3: CASSVEGGYGYTF